The clone carrying this T cell receptor (beta chain) showed up just a few times. The antigen remains unidentified. Germline CDR1 reads SGHDT; CDR2 reads YYEEEE. Trimming shortened V by 0 bases and J by 7 bases, and 12 bases separated the two germline ends. The CDR3 extends over 14 amino acids. This entry belongs to a study of cytomegalovirus exposure and HLA in healthy donors. It was with 60 Vbeta and 13 Jbeta primers that the PCR ran. Study processing details: About 12 million shared chains were among the 60 million to 80 million unique TCR beta chains that a later analysis counted. Sequenced by immunoSEQ multiplex PCR; TCRdb stores in-frame clones only, minus some. From that table come the V and J calls and clone size; the DNA was used to work out D and trimming. The sample has some 170,000 clones, roughly two thirds seen once; the top ten hold approximately 2.8%. Healthy bone marrow donors made up the donors.

Study-level points and caveats: A later analysis revealed that TCR association rates differed between HLA loci, peaking at DRB1 and bottoming out at HLA-C. Within a later analysis, the majority of CMV-associated TCR beta chains appeared HLA-restricted.

The rearrangement joins TRBV5-6 to TRBJ2-3, with D perhaps matching TRBD2 (6 bases). The source material was PBMCs. This TCR was recovered from a woman aged 25-40 years in good health and CMV-seronegative. The CDR3 DNA reads as TGTGCCAGCAGCTTGGGTGGGGGGACTCATACGCAGTATTTT. It encodes CASSLGGGTHTQYF.